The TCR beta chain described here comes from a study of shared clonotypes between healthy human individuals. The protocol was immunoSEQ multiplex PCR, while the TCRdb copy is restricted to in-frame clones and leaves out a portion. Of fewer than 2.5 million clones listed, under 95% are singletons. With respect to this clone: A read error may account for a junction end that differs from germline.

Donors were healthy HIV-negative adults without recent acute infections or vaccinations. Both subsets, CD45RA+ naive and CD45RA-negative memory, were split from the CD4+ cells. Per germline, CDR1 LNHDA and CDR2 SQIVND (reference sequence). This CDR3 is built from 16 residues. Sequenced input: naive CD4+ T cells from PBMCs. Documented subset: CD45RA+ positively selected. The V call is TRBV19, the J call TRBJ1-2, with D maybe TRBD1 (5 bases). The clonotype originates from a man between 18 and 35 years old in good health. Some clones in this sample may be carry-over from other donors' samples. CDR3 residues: CASRVLGAGANSGYTF. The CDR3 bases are TGTGCCAGTAGAGTATTAGGGGCAGGAGCGAACTCTGGCTACACCTTC.